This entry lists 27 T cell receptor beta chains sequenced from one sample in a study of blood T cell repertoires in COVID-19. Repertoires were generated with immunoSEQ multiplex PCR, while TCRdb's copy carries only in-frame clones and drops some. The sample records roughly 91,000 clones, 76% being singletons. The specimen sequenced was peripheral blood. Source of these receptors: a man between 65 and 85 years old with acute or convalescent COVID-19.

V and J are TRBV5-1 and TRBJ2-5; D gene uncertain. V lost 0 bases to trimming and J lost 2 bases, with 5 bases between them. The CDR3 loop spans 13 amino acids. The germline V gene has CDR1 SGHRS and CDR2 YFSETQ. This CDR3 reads CASSLGQQETQYF. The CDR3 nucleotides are TGCGCCAGCAGCTTGGGCCAGCAAGAGACCCAGTACTTC.

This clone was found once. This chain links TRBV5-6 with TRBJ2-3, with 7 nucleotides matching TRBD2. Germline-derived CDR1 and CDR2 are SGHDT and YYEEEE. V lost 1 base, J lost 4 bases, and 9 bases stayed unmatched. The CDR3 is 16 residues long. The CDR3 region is CASSLMLAEWADTQYF. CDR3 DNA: TGTGCCAGCAGCTTGATGCTAGCGGAATGGGCAGATACGCAGTATTTT.

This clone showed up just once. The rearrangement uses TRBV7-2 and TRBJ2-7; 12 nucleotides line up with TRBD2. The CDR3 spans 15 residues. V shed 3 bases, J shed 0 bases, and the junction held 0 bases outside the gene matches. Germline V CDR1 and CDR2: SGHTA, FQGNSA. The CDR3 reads CASSLGLAGSYEQYF. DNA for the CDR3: TGTGCCAGCAGCTTGGGACTAGCGGGCTCCTACGAGCAGTACTTC.

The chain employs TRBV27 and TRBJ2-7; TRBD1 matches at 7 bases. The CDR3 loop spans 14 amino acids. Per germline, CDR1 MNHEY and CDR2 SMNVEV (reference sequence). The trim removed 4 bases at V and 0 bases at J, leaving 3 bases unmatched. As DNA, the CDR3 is TGTGCCAGCAGTTGGTCAGGGGGCTCCTACGAGCAGTACTTC. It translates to CASSWSGGSYEQYF.

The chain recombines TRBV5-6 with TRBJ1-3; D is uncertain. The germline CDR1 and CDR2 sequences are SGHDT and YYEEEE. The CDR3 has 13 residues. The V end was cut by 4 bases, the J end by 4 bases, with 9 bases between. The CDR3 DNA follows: TGTGCCAGCAGCGATGACTACGGAAACACCATATATTTT. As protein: CASSDDYGNTIYF.

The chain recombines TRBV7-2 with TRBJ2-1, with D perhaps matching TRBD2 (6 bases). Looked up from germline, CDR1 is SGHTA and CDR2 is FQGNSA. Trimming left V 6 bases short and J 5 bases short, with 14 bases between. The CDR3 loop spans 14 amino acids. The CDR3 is CASSSGLSDNEQFF. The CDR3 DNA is TGTGCCAGCAGTTCGGGACTTTCCGACAATGAGCAGTTCTTC.

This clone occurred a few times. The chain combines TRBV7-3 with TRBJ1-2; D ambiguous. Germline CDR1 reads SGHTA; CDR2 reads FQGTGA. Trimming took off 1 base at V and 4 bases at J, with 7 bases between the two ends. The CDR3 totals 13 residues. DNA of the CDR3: TGTGCCAGCAGCTTAATCGCAGGCTATGGCTACACCTTC. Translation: CASSLIAGYGYTF.

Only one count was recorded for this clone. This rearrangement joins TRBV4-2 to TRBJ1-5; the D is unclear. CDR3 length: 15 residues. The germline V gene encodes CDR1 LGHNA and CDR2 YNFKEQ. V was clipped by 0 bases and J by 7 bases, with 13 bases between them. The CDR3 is CASSQEAGRGQPQHF. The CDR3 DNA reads TGTGCCAGCAGCCAAGAGGCGGGGAGAGGGCAGCCCCAGCATTTT.

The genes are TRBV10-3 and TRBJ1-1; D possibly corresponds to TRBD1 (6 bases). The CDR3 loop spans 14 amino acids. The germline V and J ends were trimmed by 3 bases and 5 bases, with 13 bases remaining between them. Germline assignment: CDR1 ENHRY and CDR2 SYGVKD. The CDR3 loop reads CAISDPNRVTEAFF. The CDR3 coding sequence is TGTGCCATCAGTGACCCTAACAGGGTTACTGAAGCTTTCTTT.

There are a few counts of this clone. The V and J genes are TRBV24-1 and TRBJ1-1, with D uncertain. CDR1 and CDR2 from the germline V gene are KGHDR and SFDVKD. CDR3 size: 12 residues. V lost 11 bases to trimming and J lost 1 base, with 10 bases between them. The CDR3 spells CAIPEGNTEAFF. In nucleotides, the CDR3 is TGTGCCATTCCGGAGGGGAACACTGAAGCTTTCTTT.

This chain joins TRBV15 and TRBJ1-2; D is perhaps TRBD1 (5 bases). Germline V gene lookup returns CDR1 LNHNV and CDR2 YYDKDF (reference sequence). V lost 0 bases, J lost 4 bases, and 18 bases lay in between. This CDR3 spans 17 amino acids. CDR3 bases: TGTGCCACCAGCAGAGATCGGGGGGTTGCTACCTTCTATGGCTACACCTTC. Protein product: CATSRDRGVATFYGYTF.

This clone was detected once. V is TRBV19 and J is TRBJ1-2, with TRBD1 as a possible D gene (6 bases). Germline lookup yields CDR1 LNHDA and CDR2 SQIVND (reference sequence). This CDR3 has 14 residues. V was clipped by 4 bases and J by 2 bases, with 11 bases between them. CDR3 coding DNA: TGTGCCAGTAGTACCCCGGGACAAAACTATGGCTACACCTTC. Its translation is CASSTPGQNYGYTF. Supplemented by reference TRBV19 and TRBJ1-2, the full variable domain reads DGGITQSPKYLFRKEGQNVTLSCEQNLNHDAMYWYRQDPGQGLRLIYYSQIVNDFQKGDIAEGYSVSREKKESFPLTVTSAQKNPTAFYLCASSTPGQNYGYTFGSGTRLTVV.

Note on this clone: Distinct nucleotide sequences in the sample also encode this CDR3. CDR3 DNA sequence: TGCGCCAGCAGCTTCTCGGGACAGGGACTTAATGAGCAGTTCTTC. Its translation: CASSFSGQGLNEQFF. The V and J genes are TRBV5-1 and TRBJ2-1; 9 nucleotides line up with TRBD1. Looked up from germline, CDR1 is SGHRS and CDR2 is YFSETQ. The length of the CDR3 is 15 residues. Losses at the gene ends were 2 bases for V and 7 bases for J; bases not matched to a gene: 7.

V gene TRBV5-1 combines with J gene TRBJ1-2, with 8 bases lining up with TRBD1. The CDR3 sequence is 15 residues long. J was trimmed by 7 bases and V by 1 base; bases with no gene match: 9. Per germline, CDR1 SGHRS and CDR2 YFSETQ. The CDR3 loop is CASSLSGQALLGYTF. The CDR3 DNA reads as TGCGCCAGCAGCTTGTCGGGACAGGCCCTACTTGGCTACACCTTC.

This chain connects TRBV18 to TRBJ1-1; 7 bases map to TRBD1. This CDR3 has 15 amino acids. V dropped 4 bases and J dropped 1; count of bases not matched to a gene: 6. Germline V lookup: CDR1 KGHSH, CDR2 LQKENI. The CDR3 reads CASSQGAGGNTEAFF. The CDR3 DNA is TGTGCCAGCTCACAAGGGGCAGGGGGGAACACTGAAGCTTTCTTT.

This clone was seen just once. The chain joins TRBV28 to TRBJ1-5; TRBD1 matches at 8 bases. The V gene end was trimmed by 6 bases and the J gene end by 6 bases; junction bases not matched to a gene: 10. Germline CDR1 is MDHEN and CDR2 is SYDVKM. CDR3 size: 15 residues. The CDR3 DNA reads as TGTGCCAGCAGCAATGACAGGGGAGAGGGTCAGCCCCAGCATTTT. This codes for CASSNDRGEGQPQHF.

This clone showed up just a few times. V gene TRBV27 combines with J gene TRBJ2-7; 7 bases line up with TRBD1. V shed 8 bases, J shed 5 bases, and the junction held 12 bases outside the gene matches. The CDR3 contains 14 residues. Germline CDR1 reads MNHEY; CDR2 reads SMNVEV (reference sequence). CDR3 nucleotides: TGTGCCAGCCGAAGACAGGGTAACGTCCACGAGCAGTACTTC. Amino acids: CASRRQGNVHEQYF.

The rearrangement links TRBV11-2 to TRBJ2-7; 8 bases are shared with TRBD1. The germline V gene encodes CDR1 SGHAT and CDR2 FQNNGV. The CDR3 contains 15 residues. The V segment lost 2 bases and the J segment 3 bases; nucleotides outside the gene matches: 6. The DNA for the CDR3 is TGTGCCAGCAGCTTAACCCCGGGACAGGTCTACGAGCAGTACTTC. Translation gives CASSLTPGQVYEQYF.

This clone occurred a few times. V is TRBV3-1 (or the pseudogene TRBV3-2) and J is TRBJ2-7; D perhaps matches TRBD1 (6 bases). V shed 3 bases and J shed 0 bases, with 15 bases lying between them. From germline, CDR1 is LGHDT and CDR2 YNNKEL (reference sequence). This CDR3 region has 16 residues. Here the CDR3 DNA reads TGTGCCAGCAGCCAGTCCTTAACGACAGGCTCCTACGAGCAGTACTTC. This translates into CASSQSLTTGSYEQYF.

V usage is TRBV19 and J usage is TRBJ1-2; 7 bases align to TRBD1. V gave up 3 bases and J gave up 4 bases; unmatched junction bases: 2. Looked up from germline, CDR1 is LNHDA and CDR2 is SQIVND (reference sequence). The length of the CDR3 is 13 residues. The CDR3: CASSMGTAYGYTF. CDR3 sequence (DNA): TGTGCCAGTAGTATGGGGACAGCCTATGGCTACACCTTC.

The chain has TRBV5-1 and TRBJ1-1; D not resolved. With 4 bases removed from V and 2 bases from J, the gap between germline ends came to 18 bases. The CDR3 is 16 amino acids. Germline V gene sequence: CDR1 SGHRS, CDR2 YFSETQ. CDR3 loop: CASSQMRRGGNTEAFF. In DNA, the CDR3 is TGCGCCAGCAGCCAAATGAGACGGGGAGGAAACACTGAAGCTTTCTTT.

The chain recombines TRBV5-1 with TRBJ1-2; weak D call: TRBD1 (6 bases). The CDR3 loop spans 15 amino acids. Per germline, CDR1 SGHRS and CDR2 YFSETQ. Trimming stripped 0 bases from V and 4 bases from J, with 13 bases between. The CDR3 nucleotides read TGCGCCAGCAGCTTGGAACGGGGGGCATCCTATGGCTACACCTTC. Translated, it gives CASSLERGASYGYTF.

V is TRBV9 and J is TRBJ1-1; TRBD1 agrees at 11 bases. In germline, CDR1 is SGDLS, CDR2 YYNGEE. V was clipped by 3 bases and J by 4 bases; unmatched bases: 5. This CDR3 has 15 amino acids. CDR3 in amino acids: CASSAAGTGGTEAFF. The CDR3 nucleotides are TGTGCCAGCAGCGCCGCAGGGACAGGGGGCACTGAAGCTTTCTTT.

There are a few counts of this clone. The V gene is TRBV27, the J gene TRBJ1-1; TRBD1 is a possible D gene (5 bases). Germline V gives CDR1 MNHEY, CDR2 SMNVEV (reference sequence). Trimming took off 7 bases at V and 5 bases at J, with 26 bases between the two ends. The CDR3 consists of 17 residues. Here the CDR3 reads CASMATATAGRTTEAFF. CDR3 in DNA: TGTGCCAGCATGGCCACGGCTACGGCAGGGAGGACAACTGAAGCTTTCTTT.

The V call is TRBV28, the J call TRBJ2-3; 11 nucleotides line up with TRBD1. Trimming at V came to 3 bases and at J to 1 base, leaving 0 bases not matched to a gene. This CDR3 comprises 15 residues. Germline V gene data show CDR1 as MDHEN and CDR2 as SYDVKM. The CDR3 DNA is TGTGCCAGCAGTTTGGGACAGGGGGGCACAGATACGCAGTATTTT. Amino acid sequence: CASSLGQGGTDTQYF.

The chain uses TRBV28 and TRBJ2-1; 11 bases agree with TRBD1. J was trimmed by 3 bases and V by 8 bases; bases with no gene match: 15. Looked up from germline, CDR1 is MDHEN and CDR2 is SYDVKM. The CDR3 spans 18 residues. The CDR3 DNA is TGTGCCAGCCCCCCCGGGACAGGGGGGAGGTTAATCTACAATGAGCAGTTCTTC. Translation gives CASPPGTGGRLIYNEQFF.

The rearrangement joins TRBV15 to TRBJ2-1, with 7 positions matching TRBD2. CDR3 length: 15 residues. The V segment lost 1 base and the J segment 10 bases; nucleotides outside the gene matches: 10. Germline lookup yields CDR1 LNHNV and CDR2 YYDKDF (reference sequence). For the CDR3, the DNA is TGTGCCACCAGCAGAGGAGGCGGGAGCAGGTACGAGCAGTTCTTC. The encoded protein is CATSRGGGSRYEQFF.